Sequencing of this TCR beta chain was carried out in a study of identifying expanded T cells in peripheral blood. Whole-study results and caveats: Two-week clone count variance significantly increased as total template count grew.

Clones were read by immunoSEQ multiplex PCR, and TCRdb kept only the in-frame ones, dropping some. The repertoire holds more than 75,000 clones, about nine tenths seen once, with around 3.8% in the top ten. The CDR3 has 11 amino acids. The germline V gene encodes CDR1 SEHNR and CDR2 FQNEAQ (reference sequence). Turning to this clone: The antigen remains undetermined. This sequence may be a read error, since a much larger clone differs from it by one base. The sample carries other DNA sequences with the same CDR3.

The sequencing input was blood. This rearrangement joins TRBV7-9 to TRBJ2-5, with D possibly matching TRBD2 (6 bases). This TCR was sampled from a person aged 18 to 75 in good health. CDR3 coding DNA: TGCGCCAGCAGCTTAGAGGAGGGCTTTTACTTC. The encoded protein is CASSLEEGFYF.